This entry concerns a single TCR beta chain. The table came from immunoSEQ multiplex PCR; TCRdb's copy has only in-frame clones and leaves some out. The sample lists 640,000 or so clones, around 87% seen once, with 0.0094% in the top ten. The sample comes from a study of shared T cell receptors in the human thymus. These data also formed part of another study, on human thymus T cells. This second report adds: The donors were infants in Finland with congenital heart defects, otherwise immunologically healthy. Thymus tissue was removed during corrective cardiac surgery. What appeared biased in thymic and blood repertoires was the usage of V and J genes.

This TCR was sampled from a boy under two years old with a congenital heart defect. Specimen: thymocytes.

CDR3 loop: CASSKEGQGCGYTF. CDR3 coding DNA: TGTGCCAGCAGCAAAGAGGGACAGGGGTGTGGCTACACCTTC. This chain joins TRBV7-2 and TRBJ1-2; TRBD1 agrees at 10 bases. The CDR3 has 14 residues. Germline CDR1 SGHTA, CDR2 FQGNSA. The J segment lost 7 bases and the V segment lost 5 bases, leaving 7 bases of the junction unmatched.